These T cell receptor beta chains were read from a single sample in a study of T cell responses to AZD1222 COVID-19 vaccine. Only in-frame clones appear in the TCRdb table, and some are missing; sequencing was by immunoSEQ multiplex PCR. The sample lists under 130,000 clones; 80% to 90% were seen once. The sample consisted of peripheral blood, taken 28 days after the second AZD1222 dose. These receptors were obtained from an adult who received the AZD1222 COVID-19 vaccine. Each CDR3 is given with its conserved first and last residue. Each record gives: V gene, J gene, clone size, D gene, CDR3 protein, CDR3 DNA. A D gene is named only where the DNA matches it firmly. For some rows the clone size is stated as once, few or many, or as a class when expanded; others skip it.

v_call: TRBV7-9
j_call: TRBJ2-7
clone_size: .
d_call: TRBD1
cdr3_aa: CASSPDRGTSYEQYF
cdr3_nt: TGTGCCAGCAGCCCGGACAGGGGGACGTCCTACGAGCAGTACTTC

v_call: TRBV5-1
j_call: TRBJ2-7
clone_size: .
d_call: TRBD1
cdr3_aa: CASSLVETGVYEQYF
cdr3_nt: TGCGCCAGCAGCTTGGTTGAGACAGGGGTCTACGAGCAGTACTTC

v_call: TRBV25-1
j_call: TRBJ1-2
clone_size: .
d_call: .
cdr3_aa: CASSRSGENYGYTF
cdr3_nt: TGTGCCAGCAGCCGATCAGGGGAAAACTATGGCTACACCTTC

v_call: TRBV6-1
j_call: TRBJ2-1
clone_size: .
d_call: .
cdr3_aa: CASSELGGYNEQFF
cdr3_nt: TGTGCCAGCAGTGAACTAGGAGGGTACAATGAGCAGTTCTTC

v_call: TRBV6-5
j_call: TRBJ1-3
clone_size: .
d_call: .
cdr3_aa: CASSPIGGNTIYF
cdr3_nt: TGTGCCAGCAGTCCCATAGGGGGAAACACCATATATTTT

v_call: TRBV7-9
j_call: TRBJ1-3
clone_size: once
d_call: .
cdr3_aa: CASSPMEGGGNTIYF
cdr3_nt: TGTGCCAGCAGCCCCATGGAAGGAGGGGGAAACACCATATATTTT

v_call: TRBV15
j_call: TRBJ2-2
clone_size: once
d_call: .
cdr3_aa: CATSRGWGATGELFF
cdr3_nt: TGTGCCACCAGCAGAGGTTGGGGGGCAACCGGGGAGCTGTTTTTT

v_call: TRBV6-5
j_call: TRBJ1-4
clone_size: .
d_call: TRBD1
cdr3_aa: CASSVDRERGKLFF
cdr3_nt: TGTGCCAGCAGCGTGGACAGGGAACGGGGGAAACTGTTTTTT

v_call: TRBV7-2
j_call: TRBJ1-4
clone_size: once
d_call: .
cdr3_aa: CASARTANEKLFF
cdr3_nt: TGTGCCAGCGCTCGGACAGCTAATGAAAAACTGTTTTTT

v_call: TRBV28
j_call: TRBJ1-1
clone_size: .
d_call: TRBD1
cdr3_aa: CASRLRYGTGNTEAFF
cdr3_nt: TGTGCCAGCAGGCTCAGGTACGGGACAGGGAACACTGAAGCTTTCTTT

v_call: TRBV23-1
j_call: TRBJ2-3
clone_size: .
d_call: .
cdr3_aa: CASSGAGGEAPLRTQYF
cdr3_nt: TGCGCCAGCAGCGGGGCAGGGGGGGAGGCCCCTTTAAGGACGCAGTATTTT

v_call: TRBV28
j_call: TRBJ1-1
clone_size: .
d_call: .
cdr3_aa: CASMVGGAGTEAFF
cdr3_nt: TGTGCCAGCATGGTGGGGGGCGCGGGGACTGAAGCTTTCTTT

v_call: TRBV6-5
j_call: TRBJ1-6
clone_size: once
d_call: .
cdr3_aa: CASSYLGDSPLHF
cdr3_nt: TGTGCCAGCAGTTACCTAGGGGACTCACCCCTCCACTTT

v_call: TRBV7-2
j_call: TRBJ2-7
clone_size: .
d_call: .
cdr3_aa: CASSLGYSYEQYF
cdr3_nt: TGTGCCAGCAGCCTGGGTTACTCCTACGAGCAGTACTTC

v_call: TRBV3-1/TRBV3-2
j_call: TRBJ1-4
clone_size: .
d_call: TRBD1
cdr3_aa: CASSQDGTGRNEKLFF
cdr3_nt: TGTGCCAGCAGCCAAGATGGGACAGGACGGAATGAAAAACTGTTTTTT

v_call: TRBV9
j_call: TRBJ2-2
clone_size: .
d_call: .
cdr3_aa: CASSVGEFLGDTGELFF
cdr3_nt: TGTGCCAGCAGCGTAGGGGAGTTCTTAGGGGACACCGGGGAGCTGTTTTTT

v_call: TRBV10-3
j_call: TRBJ1-5
clone_size: .
d_call: .
cdr3_aa: CAIRPGGGGNQPQHF
cdr3_nt: TGTGCCATCAGACCCGGGGGAGGGGGTAATCAGCCCCAGCATTTT

v_call: TRBV6-2/TRBV6-3
j_call: TRBJ1-1
clone_size: .
d_call: .
cdr3_aa: CASSHILRGLNTEAFF
cdr3_nt: TGTGCCAGCAGTCACATACTTAGAGGACTGAACACTGAAGCTTTCTTT

v_call: TRBV28
j_call: TRBJ1-4
clone_size: .
d_call: .
cdr3_aa: CASSLTSTNEKLFF
cdr3_nt: TGTGCCAGCAGTTTAACGAGTACTAATGAAAAACTGTTTTTT

v_call: TRBV2
j_call: TRBJ2-2
clone_size: .
d_call: TRBD2
cdr3_aa: CASSETSGTGELFF
cdr3_nt: TGTGCCAGCAGTGAGACTAGCGGCACCGGGGAGCTGTTTTTT

v_call: TRBV7-2
j_call: TRBJ1-1
clone_size: .
d_call: TRBD1
cdr3_aa: CASRRGQGASTNTEAFF
cdr3_nt: TGTGCCAGCCGCCGCGGGCAGGGGGCTTCAACGAACACTGAAGCTTTCTTT

v_call: TRBV2
j_call: TRBJ2-2
clone_size: once
d_call: TRBD2
cdr3_aa: CASSDQAGGNTGELFF
cdr3_nt: TGTGCCAGCAGTGACCAAGCGGGAGGGAACACCGGGGAGCTGTTTTTT

v_call: TRBV28
j_call: TRBJ1-5
clone_size: .
d_call: .
cdr3_aa: CASSPFGKPQHF
cdr3_nt: TGTGCCAGCAGCCCTTTCGGGAAGCCCCAGCATTTT

v_call: TRBV11-3
j_call: TRBJ2-5
clone_size: .
d_call: .
cdr3_aa: CASPSRDHNRQETQYF
cdr3_nt: TGTGCCAGCCCCTCCCGGGACCATAACCGCCAAGAGACCCAGTACTTC

v_call: TRBV5-1
j_call: TRBJ2-3
clone_size: once
d_call: .
cdr3_aa: CASSFFRSGDTQYF
cdr3_nt: TGCGCCAGCAGCTTTTTCCGGTCGGGGGATACGCAGTATTTT

v_call: TRBV5-1
j_call: TRBJ2-5
clone_size: few
d_call: .
cdr3_aa: CASSFSGTTGETQYF
cdr3_nt: TGCGCCAGCAGCTTCTCAGGGACCACCGGGGAGACCCAGTACTTC

v_call: TRBV6-6
j_call: TRBJ1-2
clone_size: once
d_call: .
cdr3_aa: CASSQGGTSGGYTF
cdr3_nt: TGTGCCAGCAGTCAGGGAGGGACCTCTGGTGGCTACACCTTC

v_call: TRBV5-1
j_call: TRBJ2-2
clone_size: .
d_call: TRBD1
cdr3_aa: CASSLFGTGNTGELFF
cdr3_nt: TGCGCCAGCAGCTTGTTTGGGACAGGGAACACCGGGGAGCTGTTTTTT

v_call: TRBV6-4
j_call: TRBJ2-3
clone_size: .
d_call: .
cdr3_aa: CASSPQSTDTQYF
cdr3_nt: TGTGCCAGCAGTCCGCAGAGCACAGATACGCAGTATTTT

v_call: TRBV28
j_call: TRBJ2-7
clone_size: .
d_call: TRBD2
cdr3_aa: CASSFGGGTSGKYEQYF
cdr3_nt: TGTGCCAGCAGTTTCGGGGGGGGGACTAGCGGGAAGTACGAGCAGTACTTC

v_call: TRBV18
j_call: TRBJ1-5
clone_size: .
d_call: .
cdr3_aa: CASSPTDSNQPQHF
cdr3_nt: TGTGCCAGCTCACCGACGGATAGCAATCAGCCCCAGCATTTT

v_call: TRBV28
j_call: TRBJ2-7
clone_size: .
d_call: .
cdr3_aa: CASSLQGTYEQYF
cdr3_nt: TGTGCCAGCAGTTTACAGGGGACCTACGAGCAGTACTTC

v_call: TRBV24-1
j_call: TRBJ2-1
clone_size: .
d_call: TRBD1
cdr3_aa: CATRSDRVNNEQFF
cdr3_nt: TGTGCCACCAGGTCGGACAGGGTCAACAATGAGCAGTTCTTC

v_call: TRBV7-9
j_call: TRBJ1-2
clone_size: .
d_call: TRBD1
cdr3_aa: CASSLDRDGYTF
cdr3_nt: TGTGCCAGCAGTCTTGACAGGGACGGCTACACCTTC

v_call: TRBV28
j_call: TRBJ2-7
clone_size: .
d_call: TRBD1
cdr3_aa: CASSFRGQSSYEQYF
cdr3_nt: TGTGCCAGCAGTTTTCGGGGACAGTCCTCCTACGAGCAGTACTTC

v_call: TRBV12-3/TRBV12-4
j_call: TRBJ1-1
clone_size: .
d_call: .
cdr3_aa: CASSPSQGGSAFF
cdr3_nt: TGTGCCAGCAGCCCGAGCCAAGGGGGTTCCGCTTTCTTT

v_call: TRBV30
j_call: TRBJ1-1
clone_size: .
d_call: .
cdr3_aa: CAWSGRVSTEAFF
cdr3_nt: TGTGCCTGGAGTGGGCGGGTAAGCACTGAAGCTTTCTTT

v_call: TRBV3-1/TRBV3-2
j_call: TRBJ1-1
clone_size: .
d_call: .
cdr3_aa: CASSRPPGGEAFF
cdr3_nt: TGTGCCAGCAGCCGCCCGCCGGGGGGGGAGGCTTTCTTT

v_call: TRBV18
j_call: TRBJ1-3
clone_size: .
d_call: .
cdr3_aa: CASSPPIGFSGNTIYF
cdr3_nt: TGTGCCAGCTCACCACCGATCGGTTTCTCTGGAAACACCATATATTTT

v_call: TRBV6-5
j_call: TRBJ2-7
clone_size: few
d_call: TRBD1
cdr3_aa: CASSYSDRGSSYEQYF
cdr3_nt: TGTGCCAGCAGTTATTCGGACAGGGGAAGCTCCTACGAGCAGTACTTC

v_call: TRBV5-1
j_call: TRBJ2-2
clone_size: .
d_call: .
cdr3_aa: CASSLAQAETGELFF
cdr3_nt: TGCGCCAGCAGCTTGGCCCAGGCGGAAACCGGGGAGCTGTTTTTT

v_call: TRBV27
j_call: TRBJ2-2
clone_size: .
d_call: TRBD2
cdr3_aa: CASRELAGGSYTGELFF
cdr3_nt: TGTGCCAGCAGAGAACTAGCGGGAGGGTCGTATACCGGGGAGCTGTTTTTT

v_call: TRBV7-8
j_call: TRBJ1-4
clone_size: .
d_call: .
cdr3_aa: CASSLLGRGPTNEKLFF
cdr3_nt: TGTGCCAGCAGCTTACTTGGGCGAGGCCCAACTAATGAAAAACTGTTTTTT

v_call: TRBV11-2
j_call: TRBJ1-1
clone_size: .
d_call: .
cdr3_aa: CASSFDSTEAFF
cdr3_nt: TGTGCCAGCAGCTTCGACAGCACTGAAGCTTTCTTT

v_call: TRBV5-1
j_call: TRBJ1-2
clone_size: once
d_call: .
cdr3_aa: CASSLEIYGGYTF
cdr3_nt: TGCGCCAGCAGCTTGGAGATCTACGGGGGCTACACCTTC

v_call: TRBV6-1
j_call: TRBJ1-2
clone_size: .
d_call: .
cdr3_aa: CASSEQINNYGYTF
cdr3_nt: TGTGCCAGCAGTGAACAGATAAATAACTATGGCTACACCTTC

v_call: TRBV6-2/TRBV6-3
j_call: TRBJ2-1
clone_size: .
d_call: TRBD1
cdr3_aa: CASSLRQGVANEQFF
cdr3_nt: TGTGCCAGCAGCCTTCGACAGGGAGTAGCCAATGAGCAGTTCTTC

v_call: TRBV7-2
j_call: TRBJ2-2
clone_size: .
d_call: TRBD1
cdr3_aa: CASTSTGEGAGELFF
cdr3_nt: TGTGCCAGCACCTCGACAGGGGAAGGGGCCGGGGAGCTGTTTTTT

v_call: TRBV27
j_call: TRBJ2-2
clone_size: .
d_call: TRBD1
cdr3_aa: CASSSTQGAGELFF
cdr3_nt: TGTGCCAGCAGTTCCACCCAGGGGGCCGGGGAGCTGTTTTTT